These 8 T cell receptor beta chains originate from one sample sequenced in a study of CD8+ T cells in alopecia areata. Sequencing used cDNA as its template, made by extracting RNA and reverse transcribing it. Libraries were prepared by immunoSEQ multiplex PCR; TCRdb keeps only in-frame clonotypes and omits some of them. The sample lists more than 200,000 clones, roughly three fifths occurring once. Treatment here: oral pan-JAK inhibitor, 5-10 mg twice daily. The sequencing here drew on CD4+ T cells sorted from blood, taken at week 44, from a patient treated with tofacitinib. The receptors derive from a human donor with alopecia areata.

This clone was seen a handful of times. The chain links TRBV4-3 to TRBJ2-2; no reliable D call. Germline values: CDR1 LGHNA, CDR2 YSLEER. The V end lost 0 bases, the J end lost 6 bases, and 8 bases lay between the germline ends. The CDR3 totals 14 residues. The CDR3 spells CASSQEERPGELFF. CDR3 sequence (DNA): TGCGCCAGCAGCCAAGAGGAACGTCCCGGGGAGCTGTTTTTT.

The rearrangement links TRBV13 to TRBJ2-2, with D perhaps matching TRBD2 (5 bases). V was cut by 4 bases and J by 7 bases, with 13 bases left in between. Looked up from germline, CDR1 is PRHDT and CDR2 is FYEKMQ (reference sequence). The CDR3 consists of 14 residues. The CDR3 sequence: CASSSPGGVGELFF. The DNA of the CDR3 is TGTGCCAGCAGCTCCCCCGGAGGTGTCGGGGAGCTGTTTTTT.

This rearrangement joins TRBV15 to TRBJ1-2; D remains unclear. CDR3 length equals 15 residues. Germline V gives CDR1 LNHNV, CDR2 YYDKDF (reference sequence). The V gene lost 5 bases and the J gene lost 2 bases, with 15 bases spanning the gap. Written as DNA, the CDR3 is TGTGCCACCAGCCTACCGGGCCGGAAAAACTATGGCTACACCTTC. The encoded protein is CATSLPGRKNYGYTF.

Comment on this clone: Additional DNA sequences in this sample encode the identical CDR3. The DNA of the CDR3 is TGCGCCAGCAGTGACCCGGATACGCAGTATTTT. Translated: CASSDPDTQYF. The V gene is TRBV10-2, the J gene TRBJ2-3; unclear D gene. The length of the CDR3 is 11 residues. The V gene's germline CDR1 is WSHSY and CDR2 SAAADI. V was trimmed by 3 bases and J by 6 bases, leaving 4 bases between them.

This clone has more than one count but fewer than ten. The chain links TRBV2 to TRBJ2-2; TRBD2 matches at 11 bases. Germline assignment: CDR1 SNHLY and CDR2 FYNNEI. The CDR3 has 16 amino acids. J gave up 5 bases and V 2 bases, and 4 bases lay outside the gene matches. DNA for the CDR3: TGTGCCAGCAGTGAACGATCTAGCGGGGGGACCGGGGAGCTGTTTTTT. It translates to CASSERSSGGTGELFF.

The CDR3 DNA reads as TGCAGCGTTGAAAAAGGGACGGACTATGGCTACACCTTC. Its translation is CSVEKGTDYGYTF. This rearrangement joins TRBV29-1 to TRBJ1-2; tentatively, D is TRBD1 (5 bases). The length of the CDR3 is 13 residues. Germline V lookup: CDR1 SQVTM, CDR2 ANQGSEA. Trimming pared 2 bases from V and 3 bases from J, leaving 10 bases between.

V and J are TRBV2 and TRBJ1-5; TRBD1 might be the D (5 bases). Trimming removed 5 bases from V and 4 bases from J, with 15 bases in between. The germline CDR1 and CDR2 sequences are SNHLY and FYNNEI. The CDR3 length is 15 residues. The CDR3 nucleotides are TGTGCCAGCAGTACAGGATCCGTCGGAAATCAGCCCCAGCATTTT. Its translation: CASSTGSVGNQPQHF.

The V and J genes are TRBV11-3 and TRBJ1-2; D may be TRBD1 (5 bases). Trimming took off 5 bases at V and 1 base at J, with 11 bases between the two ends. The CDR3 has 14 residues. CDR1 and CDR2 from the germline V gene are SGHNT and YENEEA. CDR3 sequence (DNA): TGTGCCAGCAGCCTACGGGACGGTAACTATGGCTACACCTTC. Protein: CASSLRDGNYGYTF.